Listed below are T cell receptor beta chains from one sample, sequenced in a study of cytomegalovirus exposure and HLA in healthy donors. Data came from immunoSEQ multiplex PCR; TCRdb stores just in-frame clones and leaves some out. The sample includes approximately 170,000 clones, about 85% seen only once; the top ten take 1.3%. Specimen: PBMCs. The receptors were gathered from a man over 45 in good health and CMV-seropositive. Both conserved end residues are part of each CDR3. The D gene is left open where the match is weak. Rows may omit the clone size; those that give it use once, few, many or a size class.

abundance	v_gene	j_gene	d_gene	CDR3aa	CDR3nt
NA	TRBV6-5	TRBJ2-7	TRBD1	CASSYVQGAEQYF	TGTGCCAGCAGTTACGTACAGGGGGCCGAGCAGTACTTC
NA	TRBV7-6	TRBJ2-6	NA	CASSRNRNSGANVLTF	TGTGCCAGCAGCCGCAACAGAAACTCTGGGGCCAACGTCCTGACTTTC
NA	TRBV29-1	TRBJ2-3	TRBD2	CSVEGTSGRGGKDTQYF	TGCAGCGTTGAGGGGACTAGCGGGAGAGGGGGTAAAGATACGCAGTATTTT
NA	TRBV7-2	TRBJ2-3	NA	CASSLRTPLPYF	TGTGCCAGCAGCTTGCGGACTCCCCTTCCGTATTTT
NA	TRBV5-1	TRBJ2-3	NA	CASSLAMDINIDTQYF	TGCGCCAGCAGCTTGGCCATGGACATAAACATAGATACGCAGTATTTT
NA	TRBV28	TRBJ2-2	TRBD2	CASSFVGRLARAGELFF	TGTGCCAGCAGTTTCGTCGGAAGACTAGCGAGGGCCGGGGAGCTGTTTTTT
NA	TRBV10-1	TRBJ2-7	TRBD2	CASPYPILIAGPYEQYF	TGCGCCAGCCCGTACCCAATATTAATAGCGGGGCCCTACGAGCAGTACTTC
NA	TRBV19	TRBJ2-2	TRBD1	CASSIGTVTGELFF	TGTGCCAGTAGTATTGGGACAGTCACCGGGGAGCTGTTTTTT
NA	TRBV5-1	TRBJ1-2	NA	CATGRGISTNYGYTF	TGCGCCACCGGACGGGGGATTTCGACTAACTATGGCTACACCTTC
NA	TRBV10-3	TRBJ2-7	NA	CASRGEDGYEQYF	TGTGCCTCCCGCGGGGAGGACGGCTACGAGCAGTACTTC
NA	TRBV15	TRBJ2-7	NA	CATSRDTGNEQYF	TGTGCCACCAGCAGAGACACAGGGAACGAGCAGTACTTC
once	TRBV5-1	TRBJ2-3	TRBD2	CASSVSGDTDTQYF	TGCGCCAGCAGCGTAAGCGGGGACACAGATACGCAGTATTTT
NA	TRBV4-2	TRBJ2-3	NA	CASTTGYGTGTDTQYF	TGTGCCAGCACCACAGGTTACGGGACTGGCACAGATACGCAGTATTTT
NA	TRBV5-1	TRBJ2-5	TRBD2	CASSLAVAGGPGETQYF	TGCGCCAGCAGCTTGGCGGTAGCGGGGGGGCCGGGTGAGACCCAGTACTTC
NA	TRBV28	TRBJ2-1	TRBD2	CASSPSGTRTVNEQFF	TGTGCCAGCAGCCCATCCGGGACTAGGACTGTCAATGAGCAGTTCTTC
NA	TRBV19	TRBJ2-7	TRBD1	CASSQEGAVSYEQYF	TGTGCCAGTAGTCAAGAGGGGGCAGTTTCCTACGAGCAGTACTTC
NA	TRBV11-3	TRBJ2-3	TRBD2	CASSLGASGGLSTDTQYF	TGTGCCAGCAGCTTAGGGGCTAGCGGGGGGCTTAGCACAGATACGCAGTATTTT
NA	TRBV28	TRBJ1-5	TRBD1	CASSTLGTGHQPQHF	TGTGCCAGCAGCACGCTCGGGACAGGGCATCAGCCCCAGCATTTT
NA	TRBV6-1	TRBJ1-3	TRBD1	CASSPDRGGNTIYF	TGTGCCAGCAGCCCCGACAGGGGTGGAAACACCATATATTTT
NA	TRBV27	TRBJ1-1	TRBD1	CASRPGQGYTEAFF	TGTGCCAGCAGACCTGGACAGGGGTACACTGAAGCTTTCTTT
NA	TRBV18	TRBJ2-2	NA	CASSPPKMGPGELFF	TGTGCCAGCTCACCACCCAAAATGGGGCCCGGGGAGCTGTTTTTT
NA	TRBV6-1	TRBJ2-7	TRBD2	CASSVGTSVYEQYF	TGTGCCAGCAGTGTTGGGACTAGCGTTTACGAGCAGTACTTC
NA	TRBV29-1	TRBJ2-3	NA	CSVEAGPDTQYF	TGCAGCGTTGAGGCAGGGCCAGATACGCAGTATTTT
NA	TRBV10-3	TRBJ1-5	TRBD1	CAISGGTGDQPQHF	TGTGCCATCAGCGGGGGGACAGGGGATCAGCCCCAGCATTTT
NA	TRBV9	TRBJ1-2	NA	CASSGGGNLYGYTF	TGTGCCAGCAGCGGCGGGGGGAATCTCTATGGCTACACCTTC
NA	TRBV11-2	TRBJ2-1	TRBD2	CASSHLAGAYNEQFF	TGTGCCAGCAGCCATCTAGCGGGCGCATACAATGAGCAGTTCTTC
once	TRBV6-1	TRBJ1-6	NA	CASRLEGWHNSPLHF	TGTGCCAGCAGATTGGAGGGTTGGCATAATTCACCCCTCCACTTT
NA	TRBV18	TRBJ1-6	NA	CASSPESQGSPLHF	TGTGCCAGCTCACCAGAATCCCAGGGTTCACCCCTCCACTTT